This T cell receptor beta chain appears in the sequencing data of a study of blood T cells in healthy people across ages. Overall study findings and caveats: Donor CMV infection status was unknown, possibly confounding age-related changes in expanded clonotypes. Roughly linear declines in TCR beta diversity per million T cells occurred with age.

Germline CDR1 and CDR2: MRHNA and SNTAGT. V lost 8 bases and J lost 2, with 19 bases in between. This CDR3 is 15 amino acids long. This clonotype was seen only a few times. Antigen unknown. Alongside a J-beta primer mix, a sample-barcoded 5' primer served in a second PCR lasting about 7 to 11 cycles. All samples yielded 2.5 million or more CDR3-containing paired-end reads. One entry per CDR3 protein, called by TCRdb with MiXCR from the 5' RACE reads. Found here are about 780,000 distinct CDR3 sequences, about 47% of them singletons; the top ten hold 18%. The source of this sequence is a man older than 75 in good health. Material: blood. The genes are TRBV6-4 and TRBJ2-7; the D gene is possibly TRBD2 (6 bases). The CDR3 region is CASAPSGVSTYEQYF. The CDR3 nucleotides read TGTGCCAGCGCGCCGTCGGGGGTCTCTACCTACGAGCAGTACTTC.